The next 22 T cell receptor beta chains were all read from a single sample in a study of blood T cells in healthy people across ages. Using a J-beta primer mix together with a sample-barcoded 5' primer, a second PCR was run for roughly 6 to 12 cycles. TCRdb reprocessed the 5' RACE reads via MiXCR and lists one record per CDR3 protein. Counted here are about 1.6 million distinct CDR3 sequences, almost 35% occurring once; the ten biggest clones make up about 11%. Sequencing was carried out using blood. These receptors originate from a woman aged 25-40 years in good health.

There are a few counts of this clonotype. The V gene is TRBV5-1, the J gene TRBJ2-7, with D unresolved. Germline CDR1 SGHRS, CDR2 YFSETQ. This CDR3 contains 14 residues. V was clipped by 3 bases and J by 0 bases, with 10 bases between them. This chain's CDR3 is CASSWEILSYEQYF. In DNA form, the CDR3 reads TGCGCCAGCAGCTGGGAAATTCTCTCCTACGAGCAGTACTTC.

V usage is TRBV13 and J usage is TRBJ2-2, with D unresolved. The CDR3 runs 12 residues. From germline, CDR1 is PRHDT and CDR2 FYEKMQ (reference sequence). V lost 5 bases and J lost 6, with 7 bases in between. CDR3 loop: CASSHVAGELFF. The DNA of the CDR3 is TGTGCCAGCAGCCACGTGGCCGGGGAGCTGTTTTTT.

The chain combines TRBV25-1 with TRBJ1-1; tentatively, D is TRBD1 (6 bases). Germline assignment: CDR1 MGHDK and CDR2 SYGVNS. The CDR3 extends over 16 amino acids. The V end was cut by 5 bases, the J end by 4 bases, with 20 bases between. Here the CDR3 reads CASSHPAGARGTEAFF. In DNA form, the CDR3 reads TGTGCCAGCAGTCATCCGGCAGGGGCCAGAGGCACTGAAGCTTTCTTT.

The table lists this clonotype with many counts. The chain uses TRBV20-1 and TRBJ2-7; 7 bases are shared with TRBD1. The CDR3 extends over 15 amino acids. V lost 3 bases to trimming and J lost 0 bases; unmatched junction nucleotides: 8. The germline V gene has CDR1 DFQATT and CDR2 SNEGSKA (reference sequence). The CDR3 DNA follows: TGCAGTGCTAGGGATCCGGGACAGATCTCCTACGAGCAGTACTTC. This encodes CSARDPGQISYEQYF.

The chain carries TRBV20-1 and TRBJ2-3; 14 positions agree with TRBD2. V was pared by 5 bases and J by 4 bases, with 8 bases of the junction left unmatched. The CDR3 totals 16 residues. Germline V gene sequence: CDR1 DFQATT, CDR2 SNEGSKA (reference sequence). CDR3 sequence reads: CSAPGLAGANPDTQYF. The CDR3 DNA is TGCAGTGCTCCGGGACTAGCGGGAGCAAACCCAGATACGCAGTATTTT.

In its sample, this clonotype was seen a few times. The chain couples TRBV20-1 to TRBJ2-3; TRBD2 aligns across 13 bases. Per germline, CDR1 DFQATT and CDR2 SNEGSKA (reference sequence). V shed 4 bases and J 4 bases; nucleotides not matched to a gene: 5. This CDR3 is built from 15 residues. CDR3 loop: CSATRTSGSPDTQYF. CDR3 coding DNA: TGCAGTGCTACCCGGACTAGCGGGAGCCCAGATACGCAGTATTTT.

Here the CDR3 DNA reads TGTGCCAGCAGCCATCGGGACAGGGCGAACTATGGCTACACCTTC. Translating it yields CASSHRDRANYGYTF. The chain joins TRBV3-1 to TRBJ1-2; 9 bases match TRBD1. CDR3 length equals 15 residues. The V segment lost 3 bases and the J segment 2 bases; nucleotides outside the gene matches: 4. Germline V lookup: CDR1 LGHDT, CDR2 YNNKEL (reference sequence).

The sample holds a few counts of this clonotype. This chain links TRBV5-1 with TRBJ2-1; the match to TRBD1 covers 7 bases. CDR3 size: 14 residues. CDR1 is SGHRS, CDR2 YFSETQ, per germline. Unmatched junction bases numbered 9, after V lost 6 bases and J lost 6 bases. The CDR3 nucleotides read TGCGCCAGCAACATAGGGACAGAGGGCAATGAGCAGTTCTTC. Protein sequence: CASNIGTEGNEQFF.

This clonotype was detected only once. The chain employs TRBV9 and TRBJ2-7; TRBD1 might be the D (6 bases). Germline loops: CDR1 SGDLS, CDR2 YYNGEE. Trimming shortened V by 7 bases and J by 6 bases, and 17 bases separated the two germline ends. CDR3 length: 13 amino acids. The CDR3 sequence: CASGPDRLFEQYF. The CDR3 DNA is TGTGCCAGCGGCCCTGACAGGCTCTTCGAGCAGTACTTC. The whole variable domain, remainder taken from reference TRBV9 and TRBJ2-7, is DSGVTQTPKHLITATGQRVTLRCSPRSGDLSVYWYQQSLDQGLQFLIQYYNGEERAKGNILERFSAQQFPDLHSELNLSSLELGDSALYFCASGPDRLFEQYFGPGTRLTVT.

This chain connects TRBV20-1 to TRBJ1-2; possible D gene TRBD1, 5 bases. The CDR3 runs 14 residues. Trimming shortened V by 6 bases and J by 1 base, and 15 bases separated the two germline ends. CDR1 is DFQATT, CDR2 SNEGSKA, per germline (reference sequence). CDR3 sequence (DNA): TGCAGTGCCGGTTTGGGGGGTCTTAACTATGGCTACACCTTC. Translated: CSAGLGGLNYGYTF.

The CDR3 region has the DNA TGCAGCGTTGAAGTGACAGGGTGTGATGGCTACACCTTC. Translating gives CSVEVTGCDGYTF. The chain recombines TRBV29-1 with TRBJ1-2; 7 nucleotides line up with TRBD1. The CDR3 spans 13 residues. Losses at the gene ends were 1 base for V and 6 bases for J; bases not matched to a gene: 5. Germline CDR1 is SQVTM and CDR2 is ANQGSEA.

The chain recombines TRBV6-6 with TRBJ2-5; 8 bases fit TRBD2. The assigned J gene may be wrong: the sequence end matches TRBJ2-7 better. CDR3 length: 16 amino acids. CDR1 is MNHNY, CDR2 SVGAGI, per germline (reference sequence). In nucleotides, the CDR3 is TGTGCCAGCAGTTACTGGGCTAGCGGGCCATCGTACGAGCAGTACTTC. Its protein is CASSYWASGPSYEQYF.

The chain employs TRBV5-5 and TRBJ2-4; possible D gene TRBD1, 6 bases. The CDR3 is made up of 15 amino acids. Germline V lookup: CDR1 SGHKS, CDR2 YYEKEE (reference sequence). V lost 0 bases, J lost 3 bases, and 10 bases lay in between. The CDR3, as DNA: TGTGCCAGCAGCTTGGTTAGACAGGTCAAAAACATTCAGTACTTC. It encodes CASSLVRQVKNIQYF.

On this clonotype: One end of the junction is discordant with germline, which a read error may explain. The rearrangement links TRBV7-9 to TRBJ1-1; D not resolved. Germline CDR1 and CDR2: SEHNR and FQNEAQ (reference sequence). The CDR3 extends over 11 amino acids. The CDR3 here is CASLGGTEALF. The DNA of the CDR3 is TGTGCCAGCCTCGGCGGAACTGAAGCTTTATTT.

This clonotype has just a few counts. V is TRBV4-1 and J is TRBJ2-5, with 9 bases matching TRBD2. The germline gives CDR1 MGHRA, CDR2 YSYEKL. The CDR3 has 16 residues. Trimming at V came to 0 bases and at J to 7 bases, leaving 9 bases not matched to a gene. The CDR3 reads CASSQDLAGPRGTQYF. The CDR3 region has the DNA TGCGCCAGCAGCCAAGATCTAGCGGGACCACGGGGGACCCAGTACTTC.

The chain couples TRBV5-1 to TRBJ2-1, with 9 bases matching TRBD2. After removal of 4 bases from V and 9 bases from J, the junction contained 17 bases not matched to a gene. Looked up from germline, CDR1 is SGHRS and CDR2 is YFSETQ. The CDR3 runs 17 residues. DNA of the CDR3: TGCGCCAGCAGCCATCCCCCCGCGGGGGGGCCCGCCCGTGAGCAGTTCTTC. Translating it yields CASSHPPAGGPAREQFF.

The sample holds a few counts of this clonotype. This rearrangement joins TRBV29-1 to TRBJ1-1, with D possibly matching TRBD1 (6 bases). CDR3 size: 14 residues. Germline CDR1 SQVTM, CDR2 ANQGSEA. V lost 5 bases, J lost 4 bases, and 17 bases lay in between. CDR3 region: CSVSDPGAGTEAFF. In nucleotides, the CDR3 is TGCAGCGTTAGCGACCCAGGGGCGGGCACTGAAGCTTTCTTT.

The chain couples TRBV3-1 to TRBJ2-3; no definite D call. The length of the CDR3 is 14 residues. Trimming stripped 4 bases from V and 0 bases from J, with 8 bases between. Per the germline V gene, CDR1 is LGHDT and CDR2 is YNNKEL (reference sequence). The CDR3 protein is CASSRSKSTDTQYF. CDR3 in DNA: TGTGCCAGCAGCCGTTCCAAGAGCACAGATACGCAGTATTTT.

This clonotype was seen only a few times. The J gene is TRBJ2-2, the V gene TRBV29-1, with D unclear. V lost 5 bases, J lost 2 bases, and 9 bases lay in between. The CDR3 is 13 residues long. Looked up from germline, CDR1 is SQVTM and CDR2 is ANQGSEA. CDR3 loop: CSVRAPNTGELFF. The CDR3 nucleotides are TGCAGCGTTCGGGCCCCTAACACCGGGGAGCTGTTTTTT.

The chain has TRBV27 and TRBJ2-7, with D possibly being TRBD2 (5 bases). The germline CDR1 and CDR2 sequences are MNHEY and SMNVEV (reference sequence). V was shortened by 6 bases and J by 3 bases, with 15 bases between the two germline ends. The CDR3 has 14 amino acids. The CDR3 loop is CASRHGVSYYEQYF. In DNA, the CDR3 is TGTGCCAGCAGGCACGGGGTTTCGTACTACGAGCAGTACTTC.

The rearrangement joins TRBV12-3 or TRBV12-4 to TRBJ1-6; TRBD1 agrees at 7 bases. The CDR3 spans 14 residues. The V gene end was trimmed by 10 bases and the J gene end by 6 bases; junction bases not matched to a gene: 9. CDR3 protein: CATCRTGVNSPLHF. The CDR3 DNA is TGTGCCACCTGTCGAACAGGGGTTAATTCACCCCTCCACTTT.

This clonotype was counted many times. One end of the junction does not line up with germline, which may come from a read error. This sequence joins TRBV9 and TRBJ2-5, with 7 bases lining up with TRBD1. The length of the CDR3 is 13 residues. Germline V gives CDR1 SGDLS, CDR2 YYNGEE. CDR3 DNA: TGCGCCAGCAGCCGGACAGGACAAGAGACCCAGTACTTC. It is translated as CASSRTGQETQYF.